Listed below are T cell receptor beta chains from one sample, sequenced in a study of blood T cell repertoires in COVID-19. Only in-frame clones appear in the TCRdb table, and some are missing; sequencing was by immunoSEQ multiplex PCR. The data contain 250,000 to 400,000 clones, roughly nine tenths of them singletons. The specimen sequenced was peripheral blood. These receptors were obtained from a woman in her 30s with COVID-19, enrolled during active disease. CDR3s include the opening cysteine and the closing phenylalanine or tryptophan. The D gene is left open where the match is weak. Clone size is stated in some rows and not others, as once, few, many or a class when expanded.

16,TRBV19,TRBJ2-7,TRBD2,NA,CASSTLTSGSRYEQYF,TGTGCCAGTAGTACCCTAACTAGCGGGAGTCGCTACGAGCAGTACTTC
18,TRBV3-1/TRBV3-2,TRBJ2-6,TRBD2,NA,CASSQDLLAGTGANVLTF,TGTGCCAGCAGCCAAGACCTCCTAGCGGGAACTGGGGCCAACGTCCTGACTTTC
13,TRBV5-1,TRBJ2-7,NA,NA,CASSFGATYEQYF,TGCGCCAGCAGCTTTGGAGCGACCTACGAGCAGTACTTC
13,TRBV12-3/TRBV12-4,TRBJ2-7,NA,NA,CASSFDRSYEQYF,TGTGCCAGCAGTTTCGACAGGTCCTACGAGCAGTACTTC
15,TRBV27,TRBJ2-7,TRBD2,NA,CASSVSGGRLYEQYF,TGTGCCAGCAGTGTTAGCGGGGGGAGACTCTACGAGCAGTACTTC
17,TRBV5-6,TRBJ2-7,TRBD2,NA,CASSYGRGSGRLHEQYF,TGTGCCAGCAGCTACGGCCGGGGTAGCGGGAGATTGCACGAGCAGTACTTC
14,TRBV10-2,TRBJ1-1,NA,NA,CASSGQIGDTEAFF,TGCGCCAGCAGCGGACAGATTGGGGACACTGAAGCTTTCTTT
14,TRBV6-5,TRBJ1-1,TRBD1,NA,CASNMGQGTTEAFF,TGTGCCAGCAATATGGGACAGGGAACCACTGAAGCTTTCTTT
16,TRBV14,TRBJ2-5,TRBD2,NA,CASSQRQGLGSETQYF,TGTGCCAGCAGCCAGAGGCAGGGACTAGGTTCCGAGACCCAGTACTTC
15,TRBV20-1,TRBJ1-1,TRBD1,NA,CSASDRDRVGSEAFF,TGCAGTGCTAGTGACCGGGACAGGGTAGGGAGTGAAGCTTTCTTT
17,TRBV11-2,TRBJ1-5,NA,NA,CASSLPGGKYSNQPQHF,TGTGCCAGCAGCTTACCGGGGGGGAAGTACAGCAATCAGCCCCAGCATTTT
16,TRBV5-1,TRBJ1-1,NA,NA,CASSQTPGLVNTEAFF,TGCGCCAGCAGCCAAACCCCCGGACTCGTGAACACTGAAGCTTTCTTT
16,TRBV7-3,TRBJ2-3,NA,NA,CASSLKAGLGTDTQYF,TGTGCCAGCAGCTTAAAGGCGGGTCTGGGTACAGATACGCAGTATTTT
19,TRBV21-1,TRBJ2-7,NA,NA,CASSSRLAGGPRCTYEQYF,TGTGCCAGCAGCTCACGACTAGCGGGAGGGCCAAGGTGCACCTACGAGCAGTACTTC
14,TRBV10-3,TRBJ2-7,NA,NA,CASSPGTETYEQYF,TGTGCCAGTAGCCCCGGGACTGAGACCTACGAGCAGTACTTC
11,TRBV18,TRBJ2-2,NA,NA,CASSPTGELFF,TGTGCCAGCTCTCCTACCGGGGAGCTGTTTTTT
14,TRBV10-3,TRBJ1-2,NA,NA,CAISNSIFNYGYTF,TGTGCCATATCGAATAGTATATTTAACTATGGCTACACCTTC
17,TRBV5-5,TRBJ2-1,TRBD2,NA,CASSVGLADSEYNEQFF,TGTGCCAGCAGCGTAGGACTAGCGGACTCCGAATACAATGAGCAGTTCTTC
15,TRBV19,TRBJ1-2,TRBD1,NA,CASSIVSDRDYGYTF,TGTGCCAGTAGTATAGTCTCGGACAGGGACTATGGCTACACCTTC
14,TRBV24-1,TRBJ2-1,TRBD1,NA,CATSDPTGYNEQFF,TGTGCCACCAGTGACCCGACAGGGTACAATGAGCAGTTCTTC
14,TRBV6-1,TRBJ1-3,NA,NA,CASSDGSSGNTIYF,TGTGCCAGCAGTGATGGCAGCTCTGGAAACACCATATATTTT
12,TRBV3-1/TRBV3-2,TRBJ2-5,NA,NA,CASSPSQETQYF,TGTGCCAGCAGCCCTTCCCAAGAGACCCAGTACTTC
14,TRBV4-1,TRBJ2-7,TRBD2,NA,CASSQVGLADEQYF,TGCGCCAGCAGCCAAGTGGGACTAGCAGACGAGCAGTACTTC
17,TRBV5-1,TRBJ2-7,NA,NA,CASSRRRSRQSPYEQYF,TGCGCCAGCAGCCGCCGAAGAAGCCGACAGTCCCCCTACGAGCAGTACTTC
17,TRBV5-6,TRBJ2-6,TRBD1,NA,CASSFRQGVSGANVLTF,TGTGCCAGCAGCTTTAGACAGGGTGTCTCTGGGGCCAACGTCCTGACTTTC
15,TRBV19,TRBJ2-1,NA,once,CASSSTGGVYNEQFF,TGTGCCAGTAGTTCCACAGGGGGGGTCTACAATGAGCAGTTCTTC
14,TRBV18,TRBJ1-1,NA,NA,CASSAVGSHTEAFF,TGTGCCAGCTCAGCCGTGGGGAGTCACACTGAAGCTTTCTTT
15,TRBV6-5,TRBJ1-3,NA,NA,CASSSGRDSGNTIYF,TGTGCCAGCAGTTCCGGACGGGACTCTGGAAACACCATATATTTT
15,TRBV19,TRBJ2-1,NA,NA,CASSTLPWSYNEQFF,TGTGCCAGTAGTACTCTCCCTTGGAGCTACAATGAGCAGTTCTTC
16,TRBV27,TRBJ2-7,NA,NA,CASSLLREPGAYEQYF,TGTGCCAGCAGTTTGCTACGGGAGCCCGGCGCCTACGAGCAGTACTTC
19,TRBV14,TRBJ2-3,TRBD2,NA,CASSQGVSGRARAADTQYF,TGTGCCAGCAGCCAAGGCGTCAGCGGGAGGGCCAGAGCGGCAGATACGCAGTATTTT
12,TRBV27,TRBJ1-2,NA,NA,CATSTGNYGYTF,TGTGCCACCTCAACAGGAAACTATGGCTACACCTTC
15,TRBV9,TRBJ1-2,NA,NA,CASSVRPGTFYGYTF,TGTGCCAGCAGCGTGCGACCCGGGACATTCTATGGCTACACCTTC
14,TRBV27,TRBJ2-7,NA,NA,CASSLYGPPYEQYF,TGTGCCAGCAGTTTATACGGTCCCCCCTACGAGCAGTACTTC
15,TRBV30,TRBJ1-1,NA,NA,CAWSVAPGGRTEAFF,TGTGCCTGGAGTGTCGCCCCGGGAGGTCGGACTGAAGCTTTCTTT
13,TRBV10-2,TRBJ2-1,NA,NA,CASSEFGYNEQFF,TGCGCCAGCAGTGAGTTCGGTTACAATGAGCAGTTCTTC
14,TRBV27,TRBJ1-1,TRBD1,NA,CASSLRQGGAEAFF,TGTGCCAGCAGTTTACGACAGGGGGGGGCTGAAGCTTTCTTT
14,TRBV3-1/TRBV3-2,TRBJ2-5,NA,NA,CASRLTSPLAAQYF,TGTGCCAGCAGGCTAACTAGCCCACTTGCAGCCCAGTACTTC
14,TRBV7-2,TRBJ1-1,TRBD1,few,CASSGQGPGTEAFF,TGTGCCAGCAGCGGACAGGGGCCCGGAACTGAAGCTTTCTTT
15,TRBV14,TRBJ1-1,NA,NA,CASSETFDSNTEAFF,TGTGCCAGCAGCGAAACATTTGACAGTAACACTGAAGCTTTCTTT